This passage covers 26 T cell receptor beta chains from one sample sequenced in a study of PD-L1 blockade in urothelial cancer. Repertoires were generated with immunoSEQ multiplex PCR, while TCRdb's copy carries only in-frame clones and drops some. The table lists about 43,000 clones, approximately 90% of them singletons. The sequenced sample was PBMCs, obtained around atezolizumab (anti-PD-L1) treatment. The source of these receptors is a woman aged 55-69 years with urothelial cancer.

About this clone: One end of the junction fails to match germline, which may point to a read error. V is TRBV2 and J is TRBJ1-1, with TRBD1 matching over 7 bases. There are 13 residues in the CDR3. Germline CDR1 is SNHLY and CDR2 is FYNNEI. The CDR3 DNA reads TGTGCCAGCAGTGAAAACAGGGGCCCATCTTGGAACTTT. Protein sequence: CASSENRGPSWNF.

The chain links TRBV6-5 to TRBJ2-1, with 11 bases that match TRBD2. The CDR3 spans 16 residues. V gave up 4 bases and J gave up 0 bases; unmatched junction bases: 2. Germline V lookup: CDR1 MNHEY, CDR2 SVGAGI. The CDR3 loop reads CASSSTSGASYNEQFF. The CDR3 nucleotides are TGTGCCAGCAGTTCGACTAGCGGGGCCTCCTACAATGAGCAGTTCTTC.

V and J are TRBV11-3 and TRBJ1-1; 8 nucleotides align to TRBD1. V was pared by 0 bases and J by 8 bases, with 2 bases of the junction left unmatched. Germline assignment: CDR1 SGHNT and CDR2 YENEEA. CDR3 size: 13 residues. CDR3 in DNA: TGTGCCAGCAGCTTAGATCGGGACAGGGAAGCTTTCTTT. Protein: CASSLDRDREAFF.

The rearrangement uses TRBV5-1 and TRBJ2-3, with no clear D. There are 14 residues in the CDR3. The germline V gene encodes CDR1 SGHRS and CDR2 YFSETQ. V shed 0 bases and J shed 3 bases, with 8 bases lying between them. For the CDR3, the DNA is TGCGCCAGCAGCTTGGAGAGGCCAACAGATACGCAGTATTTT. Its protein product is CASSLERPTDTQYF.

The gene calls are TRBV4-3 and TRBJ2-7, with 13 bases that match TRBD2. The CDR3 loop spans 18 amino acids. CDR1 and CDR2 (germline): LGHNA, YSLEER. Unmatched junction bases numbered 8, after V lost 1 base and J lost 2 bases. The CDR3 DNA reads TGCGCCAGCAGCCAAGCTCTACTAGCGGGAGGGTGGGCCTACGAGCAGTACTTC. It specifies CASSQALLAGGWAYEQYF.

The chain links TRBV7-2 to TRBJ2-1, with D perhaps matching TRBD2 (5 bases). V was pared by 2 bases and J by 5 bases, with 10 bases between. This CDR3 spans 14 amino acids. Germline V CDR1 and CDR2: SGHTA, FQGNSA. The CDR3 here is CASSLQRLDNEQFF. DNA for the CDR3: TGTGCCAGCAGCTTACAGCGGTTAGACAATGAGCAGTTCTTC.

V and J are TRBV29-1 and TRBJ1-5; weak D call: TRBD1 (6 bases). There are 13 residues in the CDR3. Germline assignment: CDR1 SQVTM and CDR2 ANQGSEA. V gave up 5 bases and J gave up 6 bases, with 14 bases separating them. CDR3: CSVCLQGSQPQHF. Here the CDR3 DNA reads TGCAGCGTTTGTTTGCAGGGGAGTCAGCCCCAGCATTTT.

The rearrangement links TRBV6-5 to TRBJ1-1; 7 bases agree with TRBD1. The CDR3 length is 15 residues. CDR1 MNHEY and CDR2 SVGAGI come from the germline V gene. V lost 6 bases and J lost 4; bases outside the gene matches: 11. The CDR3 DNA sequence: TGTGCCAGCAGCTTCCGCCGACAGGGCGGCACTGAAGCTTTCTTT. Its translation is CASSFRRQGGTEAFF.

The chain is built from TRBV5-6 and TRBJ1-6; D is undetermined. The V end was cut by 1 base, the J end by 9 bases, with 5 bases between. Germline V gene data show CDR1 as SGHDT and CDR2 as YYEEEE. The CDR3 loop spans 12 amino acids. DNA of the CDR3: TGTGCCAGCAGCTTGCAATCTTCACCCCTCCACTTT. It encodes CASSLQSSPLHF.

This clone has just a few counts. The chain joins TRBV19 to TRBJ1-1, with no clear D. The CDR3 totals 11 residues. Trimming took off 6 bases at V and 11 bases at J, with 13 bases between the two ends. Germline V gene sequence: CDR1 LNHDA, CDR2 SQIVND (reference sequence). The CDR3 DNA follows: TGTGCCAGTAGAGAGAGGGCCCGGGCTTTCTTT. Translation gives CASRERARAFF.

The CDR3 region is CASSDSRQRNEQFF. In DNA form, the CDR3 reads TGTGCCAGCAGTGATTCTCGTCAGAGGAATGAGCAGTTCTTC. V and J are TRBV2 and TRBJ2-1; D unclear. Trimming shortened V by 3 bases and J by 7 bases, and 13 bases separated the two germline ends. CDR1 and CDR2 (germline): SNHLY, FYNNEI. The CDR3 has 14 residues. The full variable domain, its missing parts supplied by reference TRBV2 and TRBJ2-1, is EPEVTQTPSHQVTQMGQEVILRCVPISNHLYFYWYRQILGQKVEFLVSFYNNEISEKSEIFDDQFSVERPDGSNFTLKIRSTKLEDSAMYFCASSDSRQRNEQFFGPGTRLTVL.

The table lists this clone with a count of one. V and J are TRBV13 and TRBJ2-2; D gene ambiguous. V was pared by 5 bases and J by 9 bases, with 7 bases between. The germline CDR1 and CDR2 sequences are PRHDT and FYEKMQ (reference sequence). This CDR3 spans 11 amino acids. This CDR3 is CASSLGWELFF. The CDR3 nucleotides are TGTGCCAGCAGCCTCGGGTGGGAGCTGTTTTTT.

The CDR3 here is CASSLMGQESSYEQYF. The CDR3 nucleotides read TGTGCCAGCAGCTTGATGGGACAGGAGAGCTCCTACGAGCAGTACTTC. The chain has TRBV7-9 and TRBJ2-7, with 8 bases identical to TRBD1. Germline assignment: CDR1 SEHNR and CDR2 FQNEAQ (reference sequence). This CDR3 contains 16 residues. The V gene end was trimmed by 3 bases and the J gene end by 0 bases; junction bases not matched to a gene: 7.

The chain is built from TRBV15 and TRBJ1-6, with 9 bases aligning to TRBD1. The germline V gene encodes CDR1 LNHNV and CDR2 YYDKDF (reference sequence). The CDR3 runs to 19 residues. J gave up 10 bases and V 3 bases, and 19 bases lay outside the gene matches. CDR3 amino acids: CATSSKLGRRGTGTSPLHF. As DNA, the CDR3 is TGTGCCACCAGCAGCAAGTTAGGCCGCCGAGGGACAGGGACATCACCCCTCCACTTT.

The rearrangement joins TRBV10-3 to TRBJ1-4; 8 bases fit TRBD1. The germline gives CDR1 ENHRY, CDR2 SYGVKD. Losses at the gene ends were 4 bases for V and 6 bases for J; bases not matched to a gene: 4. This CDR3 contains 14 residues. Here the CDR3 reads CAISAAGGDEKLFF. The CDR3 DNA reads TGTGCCATCAGTGCGGCAGGGGGCGATGAAAAACTGTTTTTT.

This clone appeared once. This chain joins TRBV5-1 and TRBJ1-6; no clear D gene. V lost 1 base and J lost 6, with 11 bases in between. Germline V gene lookup returns CDR1 SGHRS and CDR2 YFSETQ. This CDR3 region has 15 residues. The CDR3 loop is CASSLIVSGNSPLHF. DNA of the CDR3: TGCGCCAGCAGCTTGATCGTCAGCGGTAATTCACCCCTCCACTTT.

The chain combines TRBV5-1 with TRBJ1-2, with D possibly being TRBD1 (6 bases). This CDR3 contains 13 residues. Trimming left V 4 bases short and J 5 bases short, with 12 bases between. Germline CDR1 and CDR2: SGHRS and YFSETQ. CDR3 protein: CASSTDRSYGYTF. The DNA for the CDR3 is TGCGCCAGCAGCACCGACAGGTCTTATGGCTACACCTTC.

This chain connects TRBV25-1 to TRBJ1-6, with 7 bases fitting TRBD1. Germline lookup yields CDR1 MGHDK and CDR2 SYGVNS. The CDR3 loop spans 16 amino acids. Trimming cost V 4 bases and J 6 bases; bases outside gene matches: 9. CDR3 nucleotides: TGTGCCAGCAGTGCTCAAGACAGGGTCCTTAATTCACCCCTCCACTTT. This sequence encodes CASSAQDRVLNSPLHF.

The chain recombines TRBV4-2 with TRBJ2-5, with TRBD2 matching over 15 bases. Germline loops: CDR1 LGHNA, CDR2 YNFKEQ. With V trimmed by 4 bases and J by 7 bases, 4 bases remained unmatched. This CDR3 comprises 15 residues. CDR3 coding DNA: TGTGCCAGCAGCCCTGGGACTAGCGGGGGGTTGACCCAGTACTTC. Translation: CASSPGTSGGLTQYF.

The rearrangement uses TRBV9 and TRBJ1-3; possibly TRBD1 for D (5 bases). The CDR3 is 16 residues long. Per germline, CDR1 SGDLS and CDR2 YYNGEE. Deletions cut 0 bases from V and 0 bases from J, with 10 bases between. CDR3 sequence (DNA): TGTGCCAGCAGCGTAGGGGGGGGTTACTCTGGAAACACCATATATTTT. It yields the protein CASSVGGGYSGNTIYF.

V usage is TRBV6-1 and J usage is TRBJ1-1; 7 positions agree with TRBD1. V shed 5 bases, J shed 0 bases, and the junction held 3 bases outside the gene matches. Germline V gives CDR1 MNHNS, CDR2 SASEGT. The CDR3 consists of 14 residues. The CDR3 DNA reads as TGTGCCAGCAGTAGACAGGGATTGAACACTGAAGCTTTCTTT. It yields the protein CASSRQGLNTEAFF.

The chain links TRBV9 to TRBJ1-1; no clear D. This CDR3 comprises 13 residues. Germline CDR1 SGDLS, CDR2 YYNGEE. V was pared by 5 bases and J by 1 base, with 9 bases between. CDR3 sequence: CASSNLGNTEAFF. The CDR3 coding sequence is TGTGCCAGCAGTAATCTAGGGAACACTGAAGCTTTCTTT.

This clone was counted between two and nine times. The chain employs TRBV7-6 and TRBJ1-4, with D perhaps TRBD1 (6 bases). The length of the CDR3 is 15 residues. V dropped 1 base and J dropped 6 bases, with 12 bases sitting between them. Germline V CDR1 and CDR2: SGHVS, FNYEAQ. The CDR3 nucleotides are TGTGCCAGCAGCTTAGATGTGGCAGGGGATGAAAAACTGTTTTTT. Protein product: CASSLDVAGDEKLFF.

In this sample, this clone turned up a few times. V and J are TRBV6-5 and TRBJ2-5; 9 nucleotides line up with TRBD2. Per the germline V gene, CDR1 is MNHEY and CDR2 is SVGAGI. V lost 0 bases to trimming and J lost 5 bases; unmatched junction nucleotides: 4. The CDR3 extends over 15 amino acids. This CDR3 reads CASSYSGGRGETQYF. The CDR3 DNA reads as TGTGCCAGCAGTTACTCAGGCGGGAGGGGCGAGACCCAGTACTTC.

This chain connects TRBV27 to TRBJ1-2; TRBD1 aligns across 7 bases. This CDR3 has 15 residues. J was trimmed by 8 bases and V by 4 bases; bases with no gene match: 13. The germline V gene encodes CDR1 MNHEY and CDR2 SMNVEV (reference sequence). CDR3 loop: CASSYDRVAPLGYTF. The CDR3 nucleotides read TGTGCCAGCAGTTATGACAGGGTTGCCCCTCTCGGCTACACCTTC.

The DNA for the CDR3 is TGTGCCAGCAGCGTAGCCGGGACAGGGGGAAACACCATATATTTT. It is translated as CASSVAGTGGNTIYF. The chain uses TRBV5-6 and TRBJ1-3, with 9 bases identical to TRBD1. Germline CDR1 is SGHDT and CDR2 is YYEEEE. The V segment lost 4 bases and the J segment 4 bases; nucleotides outside the gene matches: 6. The CDR3 consists of 15 residues.